The entry below gives a single T cell receptor (beta chain) sequence along with its context. Its matching antigen is unknown. TCRdb re-called the RT-PCR reads through MiXCR, storing one row per CDR3 protein. The sample holds several hundred distinct CDR3 sequences, approximately 70% seen once. This record comes from a study of yellow fever vaccine responses in identical twins. Study-level findings and limits: Vaccine T cell responses of twins reportedly seemed partly convergent and partly personalized.

The sequencing here drew on T cells from blood (PBMCs), unsorted or a sorted subset (not recorded which), taken before or after yellow fever vaccination (not recorded which). The source is a female donor who received the yellow fever vaccine.

The CDR3 protein is CASSEDRGLLVDSPLHF. The CDR3 region has the DNA TGTGCCAGCAGTGAGGATAGAGGGTTACTGGTCGATTCACCCCTCCACTTT. V usage is TRBV6-1 and J usage is TRBJ1-6; D is unclear. Per germline, CDR1 MNHNS and CDR2 SASEGT. Trimming removed 3 bases from V and 8 bases from J, with 20 bases in between. The CDR3 contains 17 residues.